The 27 T cell receptor beta chains below were found in one sample sequenced in a study of CD8+ T cells in alopecia areata. RNA, once extracted, was reverse transcribed into cDNA for use as the sequencing template. Only in-frame clones appear in the TCRdb table, and some are missing; sequencing was by immunoSEQ multiplex PCR. Found here are around 270,000 clones, nearly 60% of them singletons; the top ten hold under 2%. Treatment indicated: oral pan-JAK inhibitor, 5-10 mg twice daily. Sample: CD4+ T cells sorted from blood, taken at week 24, from a patient treated with tofacitinib. The receptors derive from a human donor with alopecia areata.

This clone was detected a few times. The chain recombines TRBV19 with TRBJ2-1, with TRBD1 as a possible D gene (6 bases). Trimming removed 3 bases at V and 4 bases at J, with 19 bases between. Germline CDR1 is LNHDA and CDR2 is SQIVND (reference sequence). The CDR3 sequence is 17 residues long. As DNA, the CDR3 is TGTGCCAGTAGTATCCGGGACACCCATTTCCTATACAATGAGCAGTTCTTC. Its protein is CASSIRDTHFLYNEQFF.

This clone was picked up one time. V gene TRBV5-6 combines with J gene TRBJ2-1, with 7 positions matching TRBD1. CDR1 SGHDT and CDR2 YYEEEE come from the germline V gene. The CDR3 is made up of 13 amino acids. V was clipped by 5 bases and J by 6 bases; unmatched bases: 5. CDR3 in amino acids: CASRPDRRNEQFF. For the CDR3, the DNA is TGTGCCAGCAGACCGGACAGGCGCAATGAGCAGTTCTTC.

J is TRBJ1-5 and V is TRBV2; D not resolved. CDR3 size: 15 residues. In germline, CDR1 is SNHLY, CDR2 FYNNEI. Trimming took 6 bases from V and 0 from J, leaving 12 bases between them. This CDR3 reads CASRAAVNSNQPQHF. In DNA form, the CDR3 reads TGTGCCAGCAGGGCGGCAGTAAATAGCAATCAGCCCCAGCATTTT.

The chain employs TRBV15 and TRBJ2-4; maybe TRBD1 (5 bases). Germline CDR1 and CDR2: LNHNV and YYDKDF (reference sequence). Trimming shortened V by 6 bases and J by 7 bases, and 19 bases separated the two germline ends. The CDR3 totals 15 residues. CDR3: CATRSGQGSINIQYF. CDR3 sequence (DNA): TGTGCCACCAGGTCAGGGCAGGGTTCAATCAACATTCAGTACTTC.

CDR3 in DNA: TGTGCCAGCAGCTTGGCCCCAACTAGTCCGAACGGGGAGCTGTTTTTT. This gives the protein CASSLAPTSPNGELFF. This chain uses TRBV5-4 with TRBJ2-2, with D possibly matching TRBD2 (5 bases). V lost 0 bases and J 7 bases, leaving 16 bases between the germline ends. Germline assignment: CDR1 SGHNT and CDR2 YYREEE (reference sequence). The CDR3 runs to 16 residues.

There are a few counts of this clone. The chain's CDR3 is CSARDGTEAFF. CDR3 nucleotides: TGCAGCGCCCGAGATGGAACTGAAGCTTTCTTT. The V and J genes are TRBV29-1 and TRBJ1-1; D ambiguous. The germline CDR1 and CDR2 sequences are SQVTM and ANQGSEA. Trimming pared 7 bases from V and 5 bases from J, leaving 11 bases between. CDR3 size: 11 residues.

This clone appeared a few times. The chain employs TRBV28 and TRBJ1-2, with D perhaps TRBD1 (5 bases). V shed 8 bases and J shed 4 bases, with 17 bases lying between them. CDR1 and CDR2 from the germline V gene are MDHEN and SYDVKM. The CDR3 covers 14 residues. CDR3 in DNA: TGTGCCAGCCATAACGACAGAGTGCTCTATGGCTACACCTTC. Its translation: CASHNDRVLYGYTF.

The chain is built from TRBV30 and TRBJ2-2; D unclear. V shed 0 bases and J shed 5 bases, with 10 bases lying between them. CDR3 length: 14 residues. The germline V gene encodes CDR1 GTSNPN and CDR2 SVGIG (reference sequence). In nucleotides, the CDR3 is TGTGCCTGGAGTGTACGGTCCGGAACCGGGGAGCTGTTTTTT. Translating gives CAWSVRSGTGELFF. Supplemented by reference TRBV30 and TRBJ2-2, the full variable domain reads SQTIHQWPATLVQPVGSPLSLECTVEGTSNPNLYWYRQAAGRGLQLLFYSVGIGQISSEVPQNLSASRPQDRQFILSSKKLLLSDSGFYLCAWSVRSGTGELFFGEGSRLTVL.

In this sample, this clone turned up a few times. Different DNA sequences within this sample yield the same CDR3. The V gene is TRBV28, the J gene TRBJ2-5; 7 bases align to TRBD2. Trimming cost V 3 bases and J 5 bases; bases outside gene matches: 3. The germline CDR1 and CDR2 sequences are MDHEN and SYDVKM. The CDR3 is 13 residues long. The CDR3 region is CASSFGGRETQYF. CDR3 nucleotides: TGTGCCAGCAGTTTCGGGGGGAGGGAGACCCAGTACTTC. The variable domain in full, completed from reference TRBV28 and TRBJ2-5, reads DVKVTQSSRYLVKRTGEKVFLECVQDMDHENMFWYRQDPGLGLRLIYFSYDVKMKEKGDIPEGYSVSREKKERFSLILESASTNQTSMYLCASSFGGRETQYFGPGTRLLVL.

DNA for the CDR3: TGTGCCAGCAGCTTAACAGGGGAAGCATACGAGCAGTACTTC. Its protein is CASSLTGEAYEQYF. The J gene is TRBJ2-7, the V gene TRBV11-2; 7 bases are shared with TRBD1. Trimming at V came to 2 bases and at J to 4 bases, leaving 5 bases not matched to a gene. The CDR3 loop spans 14 amino acids. Germline V CDR1 and CDR2: SGHAT, FQNNGV.

CDR3 bases: TGTGCCAGCAGCGAAGGACTAGCGGGCGGGACCCGCTCCTACGAGCAGTACTTC. It translates to CASSEGLAGGTRSYEQYF. This chain links TRBV4-2 with TRBJ2-7; 11 bases are a match to TRBD2. V was clipped by 5 bases and J by 0 bases; unmatched bases: 12. Looked up from germline, CDR1 is LGHNA and CDR2 is YNFKEQ. The CDR3 totals 18 residues.

This clone was seen more than once but under ten times. The chain uses TRBV7-2 and TRBJ2-2, with TRBD2 identical over 8 bases. The CDR3 extends over 16 amino acids. The V gene end was trimmed by 3 bases and the J gene end by 1 base; junction bases not matched to a gene: 4. CDR1 and CDR2 from the germline V gene are SGHTA and FQGNSA. CDR3 coding DNA: TGTGCCAGCAGCTTTTTTCTAGCGGGGAACACCGGGGAGCTGTTTTTT. It translates to CASSFFLAGNTGELFF. The variable domain in full, completed from reference TRBV7-2 and TRBJ2-2, reads GAGVSQSPSNKVTEKGKDVELRCDPISGHTALYWYRQSLGQGLEFLIYFQGNSAPDKSGLPSDRFSAERTGGSVSTLTIQRTQQEDSAVYLCASSFFLAGNTGELFFGEGSRLTVL.

The chain is built from TRBV6-5 and TRBJ1-1, with D tentatively TRBD1 (6 bases). The CDR3 spans 15 residues. The V gene lost 2 bases and the J gene lost 0 bases, with 10 bases spanning the gap. Germline CDR1 reads MNHEY; CDR2 reads SVGAGI. The CDR3 region has the DNA TGTGCCAGCAGTTACCGCGGACAGTTGAACACTGAAGCTTTCTTT. Translation: CASSYRGQLNTEAFF.

This chain joins TRBV7-9 and TRBJ2-6; D perhaps matches TRBD1 (6 bases). Looked up from germline, CDR1 is SEHNR and CDR2 is FQNEAQ (reference sequence). The V and J ends lost 1 base and 2 bases respectively, with 6 bases between them. The length of the CDR3 is 15 residues. The DNA for the CDR3 is TGTGCCAGCAGCTTAGAGGGGGCTGGGGCCAACGTCCTGACTTTC. Residues: CASSLEGAGANVLTF.

The CDR3 DNA follows: TGTGCCACCAGCAGTGGGAGGGGCACTGAAGCTTTCTTT. Protein sequence: CATSSGRGTEAFF. The chain carries TRBV15 and TRBJ1-1; D may be TRBD1 (5 bases). Germline V gives CDR1 LNHNV, CDR2 YYDKDF (reference sequence). Trimming removed 3 bases from V and 4 bases from J, with 9 bases in between. The CDR3 spans 13 residues.

This clone has a single count. This sequence joins TRBV10-3 and TRBJ2-3; TRBD2 might be the D (5 bases). This CDR3 has 15 residues. Germline lookup yields CDR1 ENHRY and CDR2 SYGVKD. V gave up 0 bases and J gave up 1 base, with 8 bases separating them. The CDR3 protein is CAISESRTGTDTQYF. DNA of the CDR3: TGTGCCATCAGTGAGTCTAGGACTGGCACAGATACGCAGTATTTT.

The CDR3 bases are TGTGCCAGCAGCAAGAATGGACAGTCTCAAGAGACCCAGTACTTC. Protein: CASSKNGQSQETQYF. The J gene is TRBJ2-5, the V gene TRBV11-3; a weak D match, TRBD1 (6 bases). The CDR3 covers 15 residues. V shed 5 bases and J shed 2 bases, with 15 bases lying between them. The V gene's germline CDR1 is SGHNT and CDR2 YENEEA.

This clone was picked up a small number of times. This rearrangement joins TRBV28 to TRBJ1-2; weak D call: TRBD1 (6 bases). Germline V gene lookup returns CDR1 MDHEN and CDR2 SYDVKM. CDR3 length: 13 residues. Deletions cut 6 bases from V and 7 bases from J, with 15 bases between. CDR3 sequence (DNA): TGTGCCAGCAGACAGTCGGGGGGCTCTGGCTACACCTTC. It codes for CASRQSGGSGYTF.

The chain joins TRBV7-8 to TRBJ1-5; 10 bases map to TRBD1. Germline CDR1 and CDR2: SGHVS and FQNEAQ. V was clipped by 1 base and J by 2 bases; unmatched bases: 2. This CDR3 comprises 16 residues. CDR3 protein: CASSLGDRGGNQPQHF. The CDR3 nucleotides read TGTGCCAGCAGCTTAGGGGACAGGGGAGGCAATCAGCCCCAGCATTTT.

This clone was observed a handful of times. The chain couples TRBV29-1 to TRBJ1-1; D not certain. The CDR3 has 12 amino acids. The V gene lost 8 bases and the J gene lost 1 base, with 11 bases spanning the gap. Germline CDR1 SQVTM, CDR2 ANQGSEA. The CDR3 coding sequence is TGCAGCATAGCCCGGGGGAACACTGAAGCTTTCTTT. Its translation: CSIARGNTEAFF.

This clone was seen once. V gene TRBV7-3 combines with J gene TRBJ2-1, with D perhaps TRBD1 (5 bases). V was clipped by 2 bases and J by 5 bases, with 7 bases between them. The germline V gene has CDR1 SGHTA and CDR2 FQGTGA. This CDR3 region has 13 residues. The CDR3: CASSLQDNNEQFF. CDR3 DNA sequence: TGTGCCAGCAGCTTACAGGACAACAATGAGCAGTTCTTC.

The chain couples TRBV7-9 to TRBJ2-5; the D is unclear. The CDR3 length is 14 residues. V shed 4 bases and J shed 5 bases, with 14 bases lying between them. The germline gives CDR1 SEHNR, CDR2 FQNEAQ (reference sequence). The CDR3 bases are TGTGCCAGCAGCTCCCCCAGTGGTCAGGAGACCCAGTACTTC. This sequence encodes CASSSPSGQETQYF. Variable domain in full (rest from reference TRBV7-9 and TRBJ2-5): DTGVSQNPRHKITKRGQNVTFRCDPISEHNRLYWYRQTLGQGPEFLTYFQNEAQLEKSRLLSDRFSAERPKGSFSTLEIQRTEQGDSAMYLCASSSPSGQETQYFGPGTRLLVL.

This clone has just a few counts. J is TRBJ1-1 and V is TRBV4-3; the match to TRBD1 covers 7 bases. Germline trimming cut 1 base from V and 0 bases from J; bases unmatched to any gene: 11. Germline CDR1 reads LGHNA; CDR2 reads YSLEER. The CDR3 extends over 18 amino acids. CDR3 nucleotide sequence: TGCGCCAGCAGCCAAGGCGTCCCGGGACAGAGGATGAACACTGAAGCTTTCTTT. Translation: CASSQGVPGQRMNTEAFF.

This clone was counted between two and nine times. This rearrangement joins TRBV2 to TRBJ1-1, with no clear D. V was clipped by 3 bases and J by 1 base, with 0 bases between them. Germline CDR1 is SNHLY and CDR2 is FYNNEI. The CDR3 totals 11 residues. The CDR3 nucleotides are TGTGCCAGCAGTGAGAACACTGAAGCTTTCTTT. Its translation: CASSENTEAFF.

The CDR3, as DNA: TGTGCCAGCAGCTTCAGGGGTCCTGGGGCCAACGTCCTGACTTTC. Encoded protein: CASSFRGPGANVLTF. The chain links TRBV7-6 to TRBJ2-6; tentative D call: TRBD1 (6 bases). Germline CDR1 is SGHVS and CDR2 is FNYEAQ. This CDR3 has 15 amino acids. The V end lost 3 bases, the J end lost 2 bases, and 8 bases lay between the germline ends. Full variable domain (outside the CDR3, taken from reference TRBV7-6 and TRBJ2-6): GAGVSQSPRYKVTKRGQDVALRCDPISGHVSLYWYRQALGQGPEFLTYFNYEAQQDKSGLPNDRFSAERPEGSISTLTIQRTEQRDSAMYRCASSFRGPGANVLTFGAGSRLTVL.

The sample holds one count of this clone. The rearrangement uses TRBV2 and TRBJ2-2; D assignment may be TRBD1 or TRBD2 (6 bases each). The CDR3 has 18 residues. V was shortened by 6 bases and J by 0 bases, with 20 bases between the two germline ends. Germline V CDR1 and CDR2: SNHLY, FYNNEI. CDR3 loop: CASSRTPEGHSNTGELFF. CDR3 nucleotide sequence: TGTGCCAGCAGCAGAACCCCGGAGGGACATTCGAACACCGGGGAGCTGTTTTTT.

V usage is TRBV27 and J usage is TRBJ1-6; D may be TRBD1 (5 bases). The CDR3 is 15 amino acids. V shed 2 bases and J shed 8 bases, with 13 bases lying between them. Looked up from germline, CDR1 is MNHEY and CDR2 is SMNVEV (reference sequence). Here the CDR3 reads CASSLEGPVYSPLHF. The CDR3 DNA sequence: TGTGCCAGCAGTTTAGAGGGACCGGTTTATTCACCCCTCCACTTT.